Following are 27 T cell receptor beta chains from one sample sequenced in a study of blood T cell repertoires in COVID-19. This table comes from immunoSEQ multiplex PCR, and its TCRdb copy is limited to in-frame clones, with some not included. The sample has 70,000 or so clones; around nine tenths are singletons. Input material: peripheral blood. The source is a woman of 80 years or more with acute or convalescent COVID-19.

The chain employs TRBV29-1 and TRBJ1-1; TRBD1 matches 9 bases. Per the germline V gene, CDR1 is SQVTM and CDR2 is ANQGSEA. V trimming: 7 bases; J trimming: 4 bases; junction bases outside the gene matches: 7. The CDR3 is 13 amino acids. The CDR3 sequence: CSAGGQGSTEAFF. The CDR3 coding sequence is TGCAGCGCCGGGGGACAGGGTAGCACTGAAGCTTTCTTT.

This chain joins TRBV19 and TRBJ2-7, with 7 bases identical to TRBD2. V was clipped by 10 bases and J by 0 bases; unmatched bases: 12. There are 15 residues in the CDR3. Per germline, CDR1 LNHDA and CDR2 SQIVND (reference sequence). CDR3 sequence: CATSPKRGSSYEQYF. CDR3 in DNA: TGTGCCACCTCCCCCAAGCGGGGTAGCTCCTACGAGCAGTACTTC.

This sequence joins TRBV15 and TRBJ1-2; 7 nucleotides align to TRBD1. Germline V lookup: CDR1 LNHNV, CDR2 YYDKDF (reference sequence). The V and J ends lost 2 bases and 4 bases, in that order; junction bases with no gene match: 7. There are 15 residues in the CDR3. As DNA, the CDR3 is TGTGCCACCAGCAGAACCCCGGGACAGAGCTATGGCTACACCTTC. Amino acids: CATSRTPGQSYGYTF.

The V call is TRBV10-3, the J call TRBJ2-7, with 11 nucleotides matching TRBD1. Unmatched junction bases numbered 5, after V lost 6 bases and J lost 4 bases. The CDR3 covers 14 residues. Germline-derived CDR1 and CDR2 are ENHRY and SYGVKD. This CDR3 is CAIRGDRGSYEQYF. CDR3 nucleotides: TGTGCCATCAGAGGGGACAGGGGGAGTTACGAGCAGTACTTC.

The V and J genes are TRBV28 and TRBJ1-1; D possibly corresponds to TRBD1 (5 bases). The CDR3 runs to 19 residues. V was cut by 6 bases and J by 11 bases, with 37 bases left in between. CDR1 and CDR2 (germline): MDHEN, SYDVKM. The CDR3 sequence is CASSRFPRGGVRGTMFAFF. In DNA form, the CDR3 reads TGTGCCAGCAGCCGATTCCCGCGCGGCGGGGTCCGAGGGACCATGTTTGCTTTCTTT.

This clone was seen once. The chain couples TRBV7-3 to TRBJ2-4; 8 bases fit TRBD1. The length of the CDR3 is 14 residues. Per germline, CDR1 SGHTA and CDR2 FQGTGA. V shed 2 bases and J 6 bases; nucleotides not matched to a gene: 3. CDR3 amino acids: CASSLGGTGNIQYF. As DNA, the CDR3 is TGTGCCAGCAGCTTAGGAGGGACAGGAAACATTCAGTACTTC.

The rearrangement links TRBV12-3 or TRBV12-4 to TRBJ1-1; D might be TRBD1 (5 bases). The CDR3 sequence is 13 residues long. The V gene lost 5 bases and the J gene lost 1 base, with 8 bases spanning the gap. Written as DNA, the CDR3 is TGTGCCAGCAGTCACAGGAGGAACACTGAAGCTTTCTTT. Translation gives CASSHRRNTEAFF.

The chain employs TRBV28 and TRBJ2-5; TRBD2 matches 8 bases. After removal of 1 base from V and 5 bases from J, the junction contained 3 bases not matched to a gene. CDR1 is MDHEN and CDR2 is SYDVKM in the germline V gene. The length of the CDR3 is 14 residues. CDR3 sequence reads: CASSLYRGGETQYF. The CDR3 DNA is TGTGCCAGCAGTTTATATCGGGGGGGGGAGACCCAGTACTTC.

For this clone: At one end, the junction sequence differs from germline, possibly due to a read error. J is TRBJ2-1 and V is TRBV19; the match to TRBD2 covers 11 bases. Germline V lookup: CDR1 LNHDA, CDR2 SQIVND (reference sequence). The CDR3 covers 14 residues. CDR3 sequence: CASGASGGYTEQFF. DNA for the CDR3: TGTGCCAGTGGGGCTAGCGGGGGGTACACTGAGCAGTTCTTC.

This chain links TRBV6-6 with TRBJ1-1; 8 nucleotides line up with TRBD1. Germline loops: CDR1 MNHNY, CDR2 SVGAGI (reference sequence). The ends lost 5 bases at V and 6 bases at J; junction bases unmatched: 8. This CDR3 comprises 14 residues. The DNA for the CDR3 is TGTGCCAGCAGTAAAGGACAGGGCCTCGCTGAAGCTTTCTTT. Translation gives CASSKGQGLAEAFF.

The rearrangement links TRBV7-8 to TRBJ1-5; weak D call: TRBD1 (6 bases). Germline loops: CDR1 SGHVS, CDR2 FQNEAQ. Trimming shortened V by 1 base and J by 1 base, and 11 bases separated the two germline ends. The CDR3 is 16 amino acids. The CDR3 DNA sequence: TGTGCCAGCAGCTTAGAGGGGGTAGGGAGCAATCAGCCCCAGCATTTT. Protein sequence: CASSLEGVGSNQPQHF.

The chain couples TRBV9 to TRBJ2-1, with TRBD2 matching 12 bases. The germline V gene has CDR1 SGDLS and CDR2 YYNGEE. J lost 4 bases, V lost 0 bases, and 5 bases had no gene match. The length of the CDR3 is 17 residues. This CDR3 is CASSVGGGLAGYNEQFF. Here the CDR3 DNA reads TGTGCCAGCAGCGTAGGAGGAGGACTAGCGGGGTACAATGAGCAGTTCTTC.

This clone has a single count. J is TRBJ2-2 and V is TRBV6-5, with D tentatively TRBD1 (6 bases). The CDR3 totals 14 residues. Looked up from germline, CDR1 is MNHEY and CDR2 is SVGAGI. The V end lost 6 bases, the J end lost 9 bases, and 17 bases lay between the germline ends. The CDR3 DNA reads as TGTGCCAGCAGGGATGACAGGTTAAGGAGGGAGCTGTTTTTT. Protein product: CASRDDRLRRELFF.

This chain joins TRBV6-5 and TRBJ1-1, with D perhaps matching TRBD1 (5 bases). This CDR3 region has 11 residues. Trimming took off 7 bases at V and 11 bases at J, with 14 bases between the two ends. CDR1 and CDR2 (germline): MNHEY, SVGAGI. The CDR3 is CASTNQGAAFF. CDR3 coding DNA: TGTGCCAGCACCAATCAGGGTGCCGCTTTCTTT.

This rearrangement joins TRBV3-1 (or the pseudogene TRBV3-2) to TRBJ2-1; D is ambiguous. V lost 1 base, J lost 9 bases, and 4 bases lay in between. The CDR3 is 11 residues long. Per the germline V gene, CDR1 is LGHDT and CDR2 is YNNKEL (reference sequence). The CDR3 DNA reads as TGTGCCAGCAGCCAAGCGGGTGAGCAGTTCTTC. This gives the protein CASSQAGEQFF.

The CDR3 spells CATSDGERYGDQPQHF. DNA of the CDR3: TGTGCCACCAGTGATGGGGAAAGGTACGGGGATCAGCCCCAGCATTTT. V and J are TRBV24-1 and TRBJ1-5, with unresolved D. With 3 bases removed from V and 5 bases from J, the gap between germline ends came to 16 bases. Germline CDR1 KGHDR, CDR2 SFDVKD. The CDR3 consists of 16 residues.

The chain is built from TRBV4-3 and TRBJ2-7; tentative D call: TRBD2 (5 bases). This CDR3 region has 14 residues. The germline gives CDR1 LGHNA, CDR2 YSLEER. Trimming took off 2 bases at V and 2 bases at J, with 10 bases between the two ends. CDR3 protein: CASSQTGSPYEQYF. Written as DNA, the CDR3 is TGCGCCAGCAGCCAAACGGGGTCCCCCTACGAGCAGTACTTC.

The rearrangement links TRBV19 to TRBJ2-3; 7 nucleotides line up with TRBD2. With 3 bases clipped from V and 4 bases from J, the junction kept 10 bases outside the gene matches. The CDR3 is 16 amino acids. Per germline, CDR1 LNHDA and CDR2 SQIVND (reference sequence). The chain's CDR3 is CASSIPRGKGADTQYF. DNA of the CDR3: TGTGCCAGTAGTATCCCGCGGGGGAAGGGTGCAGATACGCAGTATTTT.

V and J are TRBV2 and TRBJ2-1; D is possibly TRBD2 (6 bases). V lost 7 bases to trimming and J lost 3 bases, with 13 bases between them. CDR3 length: 14 amino acids. Per the germline V gene, CDR1 is SNHLY and CDR2 is FYNNEI. CDR3 nucleotide sequence: TGTGCCAGCATTGCGGGACGCCTCTACAATGAGCAGTTCTTC. The encoded protein is CASIAGRLYNEQFF.

The genes are TRBV7-8 and TRBJ2-3; 14 bases are a match to TRBD2. Per the germline V gene, CDR1 is SGHVS and CDR2 is FQNEAQ. J gave up 4 bases and V 2 bases, and 5 bases lay outside the gene matches. This CDR3 has 17 amino acids. CDR3 protein: CASSLRGTSGSADTQYF. The CDR3 coding sequence is TGTGCCAGCAGCTTACGCGGGACTAGCGGGAGCGCAGATACGCAGTATTTT.

The chain employs TRBV7-8 and TRBJ2-7; D is unresolved. V was clipped by 1 base and J by 1 base, with 11 bases between them. The germline V gene has CDR1 SGHVS and CDR2 FQNEAQ. The CDR3 covers 15 residues. The CDR3 DNA sequence: TGTGCCAGCAGCTTAGTGTCTGCAGGATCCTACGAGCAGTACTTC. Protein: CASSLVSAGSYEQYF.

The rearrangement links TRBV28 to TRBJ2-5; perhaps TRBD2 as D (5 bases). CDR1 and CDR2 (germline): MDHEN, SYDVKM. This CDR3 region has 15 residues. V was cut by 4 bases and J by 2 bases, with 14 bases left in between. The CDR3 loop reads CASSYLLAQQETQYF. CDR3 nucleotide sequence: TGTGCCAGCAGTTACCTTCTAGCCCAGCAAGAGACCCAGTACTTC.

The rearrangement uses TRBV11-3 and TRBJ2-1; 9 bases map to TRBD2. V was pared by 3 bases and J by 5 bases, with 5 bases of the junction left unmatched. The CDR3 totals 15 residues. The germline V gene encodes CDR1 SGHNT and CDR2 YENEEA. CDR3 sequence: CASSFSGSRDNEQFF. The CDR3 region has the DNA TGTGCCAGCAGCTTTAGCGGGAGTAGGGACAATGAGCAGTTCTTC.

The J gene is TRBJ1-6, the V gene TRBV5-5; D call uncertain. This CDR3 is 15 amino acids long. The germline V and J ends were trimmed by 1 base and 5 bases, with 10 bases remaining between them. The germline CDR1 and CDR2 sequences are SGHKS and YYEKEE (reference sequence). The CDR3 is CASSLRGPDNSPLHF. In DNA, the CDR3 is TGTGCCAGCAGCTTGCGCGGGCCAGATAATTCACCCCTCCACTTT.

The chain recombines TRBV28 with TRBJ1-6, with TRBD1 identical over 7 bases. V lost 6 bases to trimming and J lost 9 bases; unmatched junction nucleotides: 11. The CDR3 has 15 amino acids. CDR1 is MDHEN and CDR2 is SYDVKM in the germline V gene. The chain's CDR3 is CASSSHEGALSPLHF. The CDR3 DNA follows: TGTGCCAGCAGCTCCCATGAGGGGGCGCTTTCACCCCTCCACTTT.

V usage is TRBV6-6 and J usage is TRBJ1-6; no clear D. CDR3 length: 13 amino acids. Germline V CDR1 and CDR2: MNHNY, SVGAGI (reference sequence). Trimming pared 4 bases from V and 7 bases from J, leaving 8 bases between. CDR3 in amino acids: CASSLEGNSPLHF. CDR3 nucleotide sequence: TGTGCCAGCAGTTTAGAGGGAAATTCACCCCTCCACTTT.

The gene calls are TRBV5-6 and TRBJ2-2; maybe TRBD1 (6 bases). CDR3 size: 15 residues. V lost 1 base, J lost 6 bases, and 13 bases lay in between. Germline V gene lookup returns CDR1 SGHDT and CDR2 YYEEEE. The CDR3 sequence is CASSLYRVIAGELFF. The CDR3 DNA sequence: TGTGCCAGCAGCTTGTACAGGGTAATCGCCGGGGAGCTGTTTTTT.